Given below is one TCR beta chain in context. TCRdb keeps only in-frame clones here, not all; method: immunoSEQ multiplex PCR. The profile shows about 240,000 clones, about four fifths of them singletons. These data come from a study of blood T cell repertoires in COVID-19. Study information: COVID-19 samples from acute and convalescent phases originated in the United States, Italy and Spain. From T cells, B-cell-depleted T cells, or PBMCs came the material, which was cDNA or gDNA.

V shed 1 base and J shed 2 bases, with 20 bases lying between them. The CDR3 is 18 residues long. Germline V gives CDR1 MGHRA, CDR2 YSYEKL. The sequence derives from a woman aged 80 or over with COVID-19, enrolled during active disease. V is TRBV4-1 and J is TRBJ2-5; a possible D gene is TRBD1 (8 bases). Material: peripheral blood. CDR3 nucleotide sequence: TGCGCCAGCAGCCAAGCAGCGGGGACAGGCACTTTTCAAGAGACCCAGTACTTC. This translates into CASSQAAGTGTFQETQYF.